The 22 T cell receptor beta chains listed next were all sequenced from one sample in a study of shared clonotypes between healthy human individuals. Using immunoSEQ multiplex PCR, the repertoire was profiled, and TCRdb retains in-frame clones only, with some absent. The table shows some 1,100,000 clones, with 75% to 85% occurring only once. Material: memory CD4+ T cells from PBMCs. Subset denoted: CD45RA-negative fraction. The receptor set was obtained from a man between 18 and 29 years old in good health. Some clones in this sample may be carry-over from other donors' samples.

The chain couples TRBV19 to TRBJ2-1, with TRBD1 identical over 7 bases. The CDR3 is 13 amino acids. Germline V gene sequence: CDR1 LNHDA, CDR2 SQIVND (reference sequence). Trimming at V came to 5 bases and at J to 6 bases, leaving 4 bases not matched to a gene. CDR3 loop: CASSGTALNEQFF. The CDR3 nucleotides read TGTGCCAGTAGTGGGACAGCCCTCAATGAGCAGTTCTTC.

This rearrangement joins TRBV19 to TRBJ1-5; D unresolved. CDR3 length: 15 amino acids. The ends were cut back, 3 bases at V and 0 bases at J, with 9 bases in the middle. From germline, CDR1 is LNHDA and CDR2 SQIVND (reference sequence). The CDR3 nucleotides read TGTGCCAGTAGTATCGAGCAGTATAGCAATCAGCCCCAGCATTTT. Protein: CASSIEQYSNQPQHF.

This clone showed up just once. This chain links TRBV19 with TRBJ1-5; D unresolved. This CDR3 region has 16 residues. V lost 5 bases and J lost 0, with 14 bases in between. Germline V lookup: CDR1 LNHDA, CDR2 SQIVND (reference sequence). Written as DNA, the CDR3 is TGTGCCAGTAGTCCCTTCGGAGCTTATAGCAATCAGCCCCAGCATTTT. Encoded protein: CASSPFGAYSNQPQHF.

The chain links TRBV9 to TRBJ2-1; D is perhaps TRBD1 (6 bases). Trimming removed 0 bases at V and 8 bases at J, with 15 bases between. Germline assignment: CDR1 SGDLS and CDR2 YYNGEE. This CDR3 region has 15 residues. DNA of the CDR3: TGTGCCAGCAGCGTAGCTTCAGGGGTAATATATGAGCAGTTCTTC. Its translation: CASSVASGVIYEQFF.

This chain links TRBV25-1 with TRBJ2-5; 8 nucleotides match TRBD1. This CDR3 spans 16 amino acids. J lost 5 bases, V lost 1 base, and 9 bases had no gene match. The germline CDR1 and CDR2 sequences are MGHDK and SYGVNS. CDR3 region: CASSESRPGGGETQYF. As DNA, the CDR3 is TGTGCCAGCAGTGAATCTCGCCCAGGGGGCGGCGAGACCCAGTACTTC.

The gene calls are TRBV10-3 and TRBJ2-5; 11 nucleotides agree with TRBD1. The germline CDR1 and CDR2 sequences are ENHRY and SYGVKD. V shed 5 bases, J shed 5 bases, and the junction held 4 bases outside the gene matches. The length of the CDR3 is 14 residues. This CDR3 reads CAISQRDRGETQYF. The CDR3 DNA follows: TGTGCCATCAGTCAAAGGGACAGGGGGGAGACCCAGTACTTC.

CDR3: CASSSSHYGFEQYF. For the CDR3, the DNA is TGTGCCAGCAGTTCTAGCCATTACGGGTTCGAGCAGTACTTC. V usage is TRBV27 and J usage is TRBJ2-7, with a possible D match to TRBD2 (5 bases). The germline V and J ends were trimmed by 4 bases and 6 bases, with 16 bases remaining between them. This CDR3 is 14 amino acids long. Germline CDR1 reads MNHEY; CDR2 reads SMNVEV (reference sequence).

This clone was seen just once. V is TRBV4-3 and J is TRBJ2-7; 13 bases match TRBD2. The J segment lost 0 bases and the V segment lost 1 base, leaving 0 bases of the junction unmatched. The germline gives CDR1 LGHNA, CDR2 YSLEER. This CDR3 contains 16 residues. The DNA of the CDR3 is TGCGCCAGCAGCCAAGGACTAGCGGGAGGCTCCTACGAGCAGTACTTC. Amino acids: CASSQGLAGGSYEQYF.

Turning to this clone: A much larger clone is a single base away; this may be a read error. Different DNA sequences within this sample yield the same CDR3. V gene TRBV11-2 combines with J gene TRBJ2-2; D not certain. CDR3 length equals 14 residues. Germline lookup yields CDR1 SGHAT and CDR2 FQNNGV. V lost 0 bases and J lost 1, with 3 bases in between. CDR3: CASSLDRNTGELFF. The CDR3 DNA is TGTGCCAGCAGCTTAGACAGGAACACCGGGGAGCTGTTTTTT.

This sequence joins TRBV15 and TRBJ2-2; no definite D call. The CDR3 spans 15 residues. Germline-derived CDR1 and CDR2 are LNHNV and YYDKDF (reference sequence). Trimming shortened V by 6 bases and J by 1 base, and 12 bases separated the two germline ends. CDR3 coding DNA: TGTGCCACCAGGGTAGGGTCACAGAACACCGGGGAGCTGTTTTTT. Translating it yields CATRVGSQNTGELFF.

The rearrangement uses TRBV19 and TRBJ1-4; no definite D call. Per germline, CDR1 LNHDA and CDR2 SQIVND (reference sequence). This CDR3 spans 14 amino acids. V was shortened by 4 bases and J by 4 bases, with 10 bases between the two germline ends. The CDR3 protein is CASSRSGNNEKLFF. The CDR3 nucleotides are TGTGCCAGTAGTAGGTCGGGAAATAATGAAAAACTGTTTTTT.

Points on this clone: The sample carries other DNA sequences with the same CDR3. The chain couples TRBV28 to TRBJ2-5; possibly TRBD2 for D (6 bases). The germline CDR1 and CDR2 sequences are MDHEN and SYDVKM. The V gene lost 4 bases and the J gene lost 4 bases, with 13 bases spanning the gap. The CDR3 has 14 amino acids. CDR3 DNA sequence: TGTGCCAGCAGTTCCACTAGGGGAGGAGAGACCCAGTACTTC. Translating gives CASSSTRGGETQYF.

The chain employs TRBV6-1 and TRBJ2-7; 13 nucleotides agree with TRBD2. CDR1 MNHNS and CDR2 SASEGT come from the germline V gene. The length of the CDR3 is 15 residues. Trimming cost V 4 bases and J 6 bases; bases outside gene matches: 6. Here the CDR3 DNA reads TGTGCCAGCAGTGCAACTAGCGGGAGGGCCATCGAGCAGTACTTC. Amino acid sequence: CASSATSGRAIEQYF.

The chain joins TRBV29-1 to TRBJ1-5, with D perhaps TRBD1 (6 bases). Germline CDR1 is SQVTM and CDR2 is ANQGSEA. The CDR3 spans 16 residues. V shed 4 bases and J shed 2 bases, with 18 bases lying between them. The CDR3 region has the DNA TGCAGCGTTGGGGGGGCCAGGGTTATTGGCAATCAGCCCCAGCATTTT. Its translation is CSVGGARVIGNQPQHF. The entire variable domain, with the rest obtained from reference TRBV29-1 and TRBJ1-5, is as follows: SAVISQKPSRDICQRGTSLTIQCQVDSQVTMMFWYRQQPGQSLTLIATANQGSEATYESGFVIDKFPISRPNLTFSTLTVSNMSPEDSSIYLCSVGGARVIGNQPQHFGDGTRLSIL.

The chain uses TRBV27 and TRBJ1-1; 7 bases map to TRBD1. The V and J ends lost 8 bases and 11 bases, in that order; junction bases with no gene match: 17. This CDR3 is 14 amino acids long. Germline lookup yields CDR1 MNHEY and CDR2 SMNVEV (reference sequence). The CDR3, as DNA: TGTGCCAGCTGGTGGGGTCGGACAGGCGAAGGGGCTTTCTTT. It yields the protein CASWWGRTGEGAFF.

This clone appeared once. This chain uses TRBV6-1 with TRBJ2-5; unclear D gene. V dropped 5 bases and J dropped 2 bases, with 9 bases sitting between them. The CDR3 runs 13 residues. Germline CDR1 and CDR2: MNHNS and SASEGT. The DNA for the CDR3 is TGTGCCAGCAGTAGAGCGAAGCAAGAGACCCAGTACTTC. It encodes CASSRAKQETQYF.

V and J are TRBV6-1 and TRBJ2-7, with 8 bases aligning to TRBD1. Looked up from germline, CDR1 is MNHNS and CDR2 is SASEGT. With V trimmed by 6 bases and J by 1 base, 5 bases remained unmatched. The CDR3 totals 14 residues. CDR3 in amino acids: CASRSRDRSYEQYF. The CDR3, as DNA: TGTGCCAGCAGAAGCCGGGACAGGTCCTACGAGCAGTACTTC.

The chain employs TRBV9 and TRBJ2-3, with unresolved D. Germline values: CDR1 SGDLS, CDR2 YYNGEE. The V gene lost 3 bases and the J gene lost 6 bases, with 14 bases spanning the gap. The CDR3 length is 14 residues. DNA of the CDR3: TGTGCCAGCAGCGAAGCAGTCCTCTCGGATACGCAGTATTTT. Protein: CASSEAVLSDTQYF.

This clone has only a few counts. The chain has TRBV2 and TRBJ1-1; D is unclear. Germline CDR1 and CDR2: SNHLY and FYNNEI. The CDR3 consists of 13 residues. V was cut by 4 bases and J by 4 bases, with 10 bases left in between. CDR3 protein: CASSGGRGTEAFF. The CDR3, as DNA: TGTGCCAGCAGTGGTGGCCGGGGCACTGAAGCTTTCTTT.

The chain employs TRBV23-1 and TRBJ2-5, with D perhaps matching TRBD1 (5 bases). TRBV23-1 is labeled an ORF, and its function is uncertain. The CDR3 sequence is 13 residues long. V was clipped by 6 bases and J by 2 bases, with 10 bases between them. The CDR3 here is CASRTQGQETQYF. The CDR3 coding sequence is TGCGCCAGCAGGACCCAGGGACAAGAGACCCAGTACTTC.

The chain recombines TRBV2 with TRBJ2-5; D could derive from TRBD1 or TRBD2 (5 bases each). The end of the DNA fits TRBJ2-7 better, so the J call may be wrong. CDR1 is SNHLY and CDR2 is FYNNEI in the germline V gene. The CDR3 is 14 amino acids. CDR3 nucleotides: TGTGCCAGCCGGGCCGGGACGCCCTCCTACGAGCAGTACTTC. Amino acid sequence: CASRAGTPSYEQYF.

With regard to this clone: The same CDR3 also results from other DNA sequences found in this sample. The chain recombines TRBV5-4 with TRBJ2-2; 8 nucleotides agree with TRBD1. Losses at the gene ends were 2 bases for V and 1 base for J; bases not matched to a gene: 1. CDR3 length: 15 residues. Germline values: CDR1 SGHNT, CDR2 YYREEE (reference sequence). CDR3 sequence: CASSLDRGNTGELFF. The CDR3, as DNA: TGTGCCAGCAGCTTAGACAGGGGGAACACCGGGGAGCTGTTTTTT.